The rows below give T cell receptor beta chains drawn from one sample of a study of shared clonotypes between healthy human individuals. Some clones are missing from TCRdb's copy, which holds only in-frame ones; the method was immunoSEQ multiplex PCR. Of some 1.5 million clones listed, nearly 99% are singletons. Material for sequencing was naive CD4+ T cells sorted from blood. These receptors all stem from a man aged 25 to 40 in good health. Each CDR3 is given with its conserved first and last residue. A D gene is named only where the DNA matches it firmly. Size is stated for part of the rows, as once, few or many counts, or as a class when the clone is expanded.

clone_size d_call j_call v_call cdr3_aa cdr3_nt
once - TRBJ1-2 TRBV2 CASSEGSYYGYTF TGTGCCAGCAGTGAGGGGAGTTATTATGGCTACACCTTC
- - TRBJ1-2 TRBV28 CAIPENNYGYTF TGTGCCATCCCAGAGAATAACTATGGCTACACCTTC
- TRBD1 TRBJ1-2 TRBV7-2 CASSLVGTGAGYTF TGTGCCAGCAGCTTAGTCGGGACAGGCGCTGGCTACACCTTC
- TRBD2 TRBJ2-7 TRBV5-1 CASSFPRSLAGEDYEQYF TGCGCCAGCAGCTTCCCACGGTCACTAGCGGGAGAGGACTACGAGCAGTACTTC
- - TRBJ1-2 TRBV4-1 CASSQDTGYYGYTF TGCGCCAGCAGCCAAGACACGGGATACTATGGCTACACCTTC
- - TRBJ2-7 TRBV4-1 CASSQEARDSYEQYF TGCGCCAGCAGCCAAGAAGCGAGGGACTCCTACGAGCAGTACTTC
once - TRBJ1-1 TRBV28 CASSLGGPYGDTEAFF TGTGCCAGCAGTTTAGGGGGACCTTATGGTGACACTGAAGCTTTCTTT
once - TRBJ2-1 TRBV19 CASSTSRAGNEQFF TGTGCCAGTAGCACCAGCAGGGCGGGCAATGAGCAGTTCTTC
- TRBD2 TRBJ2-7 TRBV5-1 CASSSGLARTYEQYF TGCGCCAGCAGCTCGGGACTAGCGAGGACCTACGAGCAGTACTTC
- - TRBJ1-5 TRBV5-5 CASSLIYSNQPQHF TGTGCCAGCAGCTTGATTTATAGCAATCAGCCCCAGCATTTT
- - TRBJ2-2 TRBV27 CASSLGASTGELFF TGTGCCAGCAGTTTGGGGGCGTCCACCGGGGAGCTGTTTTTT